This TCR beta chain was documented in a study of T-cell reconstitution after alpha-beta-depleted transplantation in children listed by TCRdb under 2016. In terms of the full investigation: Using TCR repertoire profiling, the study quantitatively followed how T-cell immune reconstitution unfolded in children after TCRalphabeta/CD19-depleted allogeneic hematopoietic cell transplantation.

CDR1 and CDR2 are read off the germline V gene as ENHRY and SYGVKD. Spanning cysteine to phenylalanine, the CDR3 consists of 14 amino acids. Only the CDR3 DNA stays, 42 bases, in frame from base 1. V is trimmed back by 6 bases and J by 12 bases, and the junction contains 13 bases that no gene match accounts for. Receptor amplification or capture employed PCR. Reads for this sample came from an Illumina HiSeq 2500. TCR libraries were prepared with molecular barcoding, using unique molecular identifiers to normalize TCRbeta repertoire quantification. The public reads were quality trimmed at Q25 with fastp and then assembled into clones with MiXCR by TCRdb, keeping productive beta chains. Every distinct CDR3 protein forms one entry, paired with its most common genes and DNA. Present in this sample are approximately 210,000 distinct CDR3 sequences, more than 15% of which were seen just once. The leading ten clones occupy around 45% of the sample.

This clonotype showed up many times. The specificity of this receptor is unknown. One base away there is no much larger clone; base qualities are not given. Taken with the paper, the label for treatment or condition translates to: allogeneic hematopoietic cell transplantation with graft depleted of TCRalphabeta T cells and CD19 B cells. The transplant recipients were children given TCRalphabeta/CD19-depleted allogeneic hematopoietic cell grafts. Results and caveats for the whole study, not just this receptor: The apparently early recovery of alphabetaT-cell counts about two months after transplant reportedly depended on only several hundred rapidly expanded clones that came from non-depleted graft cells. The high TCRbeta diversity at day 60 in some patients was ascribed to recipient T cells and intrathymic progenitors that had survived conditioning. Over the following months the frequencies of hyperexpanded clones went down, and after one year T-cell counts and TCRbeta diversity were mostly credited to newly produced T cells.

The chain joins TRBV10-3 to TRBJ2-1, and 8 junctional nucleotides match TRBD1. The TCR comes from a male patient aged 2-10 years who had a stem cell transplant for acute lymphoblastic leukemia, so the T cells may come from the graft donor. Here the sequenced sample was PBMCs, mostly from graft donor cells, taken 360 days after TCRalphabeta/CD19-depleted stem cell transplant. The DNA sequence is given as TGTGCCATCAGCCCGGGACAGGCTACAAAGGGGCAGTTCTTC. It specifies CAISPGQATKGQFF.